This T cell receptor (beta chain) was sequenced for a study of blood T cell repertoires in COVID-19. This CDR3 has 13 residues. Germline V gene data show CDR1 as SNHLY and CDR2 as FYNNEI. With 4 bases removed from V and 6 bases from J, the gap between germline ends came to 10 bases. Sequencing used immunoSEQ multiplex PCR; TCRdb keeps in-frame clones, though not all of them. The sample holds 90,000 to 120,000 clones; approximately 88% are singletons and the top ten take around 7%. V is TRBV2 and J is TRBJ1-5; unclear D gene. The sequence was obtained from a man aged 45-60 years with active or convalescent COVID-19. Sequenced input: peripheral blood. CDR3 nucleotides: TGTGCCAGCAGTGGGGAGGACGGTCAGCCCCAGCATTTT. Translated, it gives CASSGEDGQPQHF.